This record looks at one TCR beta chain sequence and its context. This specimen comes from a study of blood T cell repertoires in COVID-19. On the study more broadly: Acute and convalescent COVID-19 samples came from the United States, Italy and Spain.

Among Cohort 3 donors, those recovered had two negative PCRs, clearance, or symptom resolution. Method: immunoSEQ multiplex PCR; TCRdb's copy keeps in-frame clones and lacks some. The table lists almost 250,000 clones, roughly 86% of them singletons. The CDR3 consists of 12 residues. The V end was cut by 8 bases, the J end by 8 bases, with 10 bases between. The TCR was taken from a woman aged 50 to 60 who had recovered from COVID-19. The J gene is TRBJ1-6, the V gene TRBV12-3 or TRBV12-4, with D perhaps matching TRBD1 (5 bases). The specimen sequenced was PBMCs or T cells enriched from blood (not recorded which). Written as DNA, the CDR3 is TGTGCCAGCTCAGGGTATTATTCACCCCTCCACTTT. This sequence encodes CASSGYYSPLHF.